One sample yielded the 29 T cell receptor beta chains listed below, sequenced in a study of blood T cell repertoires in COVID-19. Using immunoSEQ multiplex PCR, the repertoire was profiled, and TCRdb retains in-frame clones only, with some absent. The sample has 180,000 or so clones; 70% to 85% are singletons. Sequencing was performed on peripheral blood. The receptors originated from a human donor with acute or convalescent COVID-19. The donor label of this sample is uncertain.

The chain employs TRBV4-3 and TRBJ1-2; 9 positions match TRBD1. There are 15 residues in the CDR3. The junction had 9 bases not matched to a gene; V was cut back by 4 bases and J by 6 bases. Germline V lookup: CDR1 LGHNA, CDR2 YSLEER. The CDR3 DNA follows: TGCGCCAGCAGCCCGGGACAGGGAGGGAAGGATGGCTACACCTTC. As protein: CASSPGQGGKDGYTF.

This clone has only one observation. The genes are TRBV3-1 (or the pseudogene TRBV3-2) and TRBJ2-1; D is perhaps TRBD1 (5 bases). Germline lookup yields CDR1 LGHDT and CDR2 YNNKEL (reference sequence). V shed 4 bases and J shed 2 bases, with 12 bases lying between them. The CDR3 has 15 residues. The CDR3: CASSPGQGAYNEQFF. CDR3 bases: TGTGCCAGCAGCCCAGGACAAGGTGCCTACAATGAGCAGTTCTTC.

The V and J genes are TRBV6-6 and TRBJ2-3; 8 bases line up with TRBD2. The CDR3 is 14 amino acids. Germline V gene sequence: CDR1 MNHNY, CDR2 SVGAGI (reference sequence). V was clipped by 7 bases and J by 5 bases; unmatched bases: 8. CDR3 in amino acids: CASKGAGGIDTQYF. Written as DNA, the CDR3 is TGTGCCAGCAAGGGCGCGGGAGGAATAGATACGCAGTATTTT.

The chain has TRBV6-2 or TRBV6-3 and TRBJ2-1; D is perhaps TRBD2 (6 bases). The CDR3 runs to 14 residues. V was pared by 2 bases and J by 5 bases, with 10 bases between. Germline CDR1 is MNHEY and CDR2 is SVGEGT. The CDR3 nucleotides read TGTGCCAGCAGTTACATGGGACTGAACAATGAGCAGTTCTTC. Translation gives CASSYMGLNNEQFF.

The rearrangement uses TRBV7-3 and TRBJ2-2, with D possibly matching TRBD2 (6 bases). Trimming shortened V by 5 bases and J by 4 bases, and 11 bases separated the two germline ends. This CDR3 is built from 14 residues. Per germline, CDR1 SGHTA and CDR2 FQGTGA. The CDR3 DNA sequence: TGTGCCAGCAGCGCCGCGGGAAGCACCGGGGAGCTGTTTTTT. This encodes CASSAAGSTGELFF.

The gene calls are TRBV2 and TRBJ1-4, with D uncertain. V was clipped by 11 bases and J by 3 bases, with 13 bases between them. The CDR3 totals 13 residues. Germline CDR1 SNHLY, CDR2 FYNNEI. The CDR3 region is CAGSRRANEKLFF. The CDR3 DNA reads TGTGCCGGAAGCCGGAGGGCTAATGAAAAACTGTTTTTT.

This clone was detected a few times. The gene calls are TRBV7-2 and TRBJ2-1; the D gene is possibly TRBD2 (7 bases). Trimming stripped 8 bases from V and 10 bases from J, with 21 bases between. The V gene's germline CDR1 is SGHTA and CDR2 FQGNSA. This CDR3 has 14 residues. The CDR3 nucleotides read TGTGCCAGCGCCGAGGGGGGGGCGAAGCGAGAGCAGTTCTTC. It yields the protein CASAEGGAKREQFF.

DNA for the CDR3: TGTGCCAGCAGCTTAGGCACAGGTGGAAACTACGAGCAGTACTTC. It yields the protein CASSLGTGGNYEQYF. The chain recombines TRBV11-3 with TRBJ2-7; TRBD1 might be the D (5 bases). V was pared by 1 base and J by 3 bases, with 13 bases between. The V gene's germline CDR1 is SGHNT and CDR2 YENEEA. CDR3 length equals 15 residues. The full variable domain, in which reference TRBV11-3 and TRBJ2-7 provide the parts outside the CDR3, is EAGVVQSPRYKIIEKKQPVAFWCNPISGHNTLYWYLQNLGQGPELLIRYENEEAVDDSQLPKDRFSAERLKGVDSTLKIQPAELGDSAVYLCASSLGTGGNYEQYFGPGTRLTVT.

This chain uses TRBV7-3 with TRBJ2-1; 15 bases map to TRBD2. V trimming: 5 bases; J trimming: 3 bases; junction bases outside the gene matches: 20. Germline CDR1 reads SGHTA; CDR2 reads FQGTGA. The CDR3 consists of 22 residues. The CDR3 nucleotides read TGTGCCAGCAGCCACCCGGGACTAGCGGGAGGCCAGACTAGCAATTACTACAATGAGCAGTTCTTC. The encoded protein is CASSHPGLAGGQTSNYYNEQFF.

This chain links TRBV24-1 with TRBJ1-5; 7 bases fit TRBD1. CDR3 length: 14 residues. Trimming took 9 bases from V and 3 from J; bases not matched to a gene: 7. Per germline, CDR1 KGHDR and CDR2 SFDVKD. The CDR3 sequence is CATSGQTPNQPQHF. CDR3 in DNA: TGTGCCACCTCGGGACAGACACCCAATCAGCCCCAGCATTTT.

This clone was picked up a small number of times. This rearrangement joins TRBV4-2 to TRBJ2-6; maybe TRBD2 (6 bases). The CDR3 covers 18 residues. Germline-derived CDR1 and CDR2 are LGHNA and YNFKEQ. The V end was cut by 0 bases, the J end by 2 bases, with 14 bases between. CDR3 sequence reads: CASSQESGASAGANVLTF. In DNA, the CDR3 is TGTGCCAGCAGCCAAGAATCCGGGGCTAGCGCTGGGGCCAACGTCCTGACTTTC.

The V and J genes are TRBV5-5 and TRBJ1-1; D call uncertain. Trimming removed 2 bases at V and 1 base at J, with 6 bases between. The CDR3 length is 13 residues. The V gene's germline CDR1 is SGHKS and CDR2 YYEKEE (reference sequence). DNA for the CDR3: TGTGCCAGCAGCTTTTCGCGGAACACTGAAGCTTTCTTT. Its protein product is CASSFSRNTEAFF. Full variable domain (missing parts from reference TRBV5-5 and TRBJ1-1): DAGVTQSPTHLIKTRGQQVTLRCSPISGHKSVSWYQQVLGQGPQFIFQYYEKEERGRGNFPDRFSARQFPNYSSELNVNALLLGDSALYLCASSFSRNTEAFFGQGTRLTVV.

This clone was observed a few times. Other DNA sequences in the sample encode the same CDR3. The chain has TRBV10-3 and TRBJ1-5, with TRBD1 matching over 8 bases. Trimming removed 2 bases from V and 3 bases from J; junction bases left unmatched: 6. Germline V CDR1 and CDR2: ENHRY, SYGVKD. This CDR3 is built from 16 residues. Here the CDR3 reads CAISEGQDRVNQPQHF. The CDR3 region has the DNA TGTGCCATCAGTGAGGGACAGGACAGGGTCAATCAGCCCCAGCATTTT.

The CDR3 loop reads CASSQGQTPSSYEQYF. The CDR3 DNA reads TGCGCCAGCAGCCAGGGACAGACTCCCAGCTCCTACGAGCAGTACTTC. J is TRBJ2-7 and V is TRBV4-1, with 7 bases identical to TRBD1. J lost 0 bases, V lost 3 bases, and 8 bases had no gene match. The CDR3 spans 16 residues. Germline V CDR1 and CDR2: MGHRA, YSYEKL.

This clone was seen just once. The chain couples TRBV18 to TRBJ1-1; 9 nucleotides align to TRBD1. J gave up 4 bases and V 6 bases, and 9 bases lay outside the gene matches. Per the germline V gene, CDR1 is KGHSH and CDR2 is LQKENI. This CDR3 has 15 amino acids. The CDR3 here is CASSPATGGVTEAFF. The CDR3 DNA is TGTGCCAGCTCGCCCGCGACAGGGGGTGTCACTGAAGCTTTCTTT.

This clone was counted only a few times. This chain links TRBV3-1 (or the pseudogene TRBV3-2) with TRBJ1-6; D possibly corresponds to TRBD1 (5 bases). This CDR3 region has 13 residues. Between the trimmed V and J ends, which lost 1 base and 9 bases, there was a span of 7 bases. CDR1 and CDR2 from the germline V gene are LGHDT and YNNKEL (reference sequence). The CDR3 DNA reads TGTGCCAGCAGCCAAGGGACAAGTTCACCCCTCCACTTT. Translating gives CASSQGTSSPLHF.

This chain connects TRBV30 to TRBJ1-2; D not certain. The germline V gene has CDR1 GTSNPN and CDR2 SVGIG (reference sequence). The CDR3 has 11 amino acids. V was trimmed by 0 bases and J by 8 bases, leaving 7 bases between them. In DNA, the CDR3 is TGTGCCTGGAGTGTGAGGTCAGGCTACACCTTC. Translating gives CAWSVRSGYTF.

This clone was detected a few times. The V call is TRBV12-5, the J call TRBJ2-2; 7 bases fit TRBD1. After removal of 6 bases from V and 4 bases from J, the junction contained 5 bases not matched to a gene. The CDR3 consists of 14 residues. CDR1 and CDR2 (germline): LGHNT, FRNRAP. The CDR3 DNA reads TGTGCTAGTGGACAGGGGTTCCTCACCGGGGAGCTGTTTTTT. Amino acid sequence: CASGQGFLTGELFF.

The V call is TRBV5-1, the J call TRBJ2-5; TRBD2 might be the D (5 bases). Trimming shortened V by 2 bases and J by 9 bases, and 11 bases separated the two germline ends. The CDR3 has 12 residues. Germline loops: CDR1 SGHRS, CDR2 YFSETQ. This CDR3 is CASSFNNGAQYF. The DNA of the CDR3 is TGCGCCAGCAGCTTCAATAACGGGGCCCAGTACTTC.

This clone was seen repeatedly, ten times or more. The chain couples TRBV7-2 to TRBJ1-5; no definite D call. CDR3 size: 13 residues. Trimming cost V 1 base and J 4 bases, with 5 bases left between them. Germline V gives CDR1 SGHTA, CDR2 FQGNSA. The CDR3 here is CASSLEENQPQHF. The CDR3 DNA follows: TGTGCCAGCAGCTTAGAGGAGAATCAGCCCCAGCATTTT. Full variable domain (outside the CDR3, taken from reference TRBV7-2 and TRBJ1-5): GAGVSQSPSNKVTEKGKDVELRCDPISGHTALYWYRQSLGQGLEFLIYFQGNSAPDKSGLPSDRFSAERTGGSVSTLTIQRTQQEDSAVYLCASSLEENQPQHFGDGTRLSIL.

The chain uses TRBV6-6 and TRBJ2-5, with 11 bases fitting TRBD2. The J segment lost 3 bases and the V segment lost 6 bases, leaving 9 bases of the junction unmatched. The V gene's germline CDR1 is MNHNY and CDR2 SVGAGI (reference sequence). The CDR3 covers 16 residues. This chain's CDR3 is CASRTGLAVGEETQYF. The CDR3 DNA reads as TGTGCCAGCAGGACGGGACTAGCGGTCGGGGAAGAGACCCAGTACTTC.

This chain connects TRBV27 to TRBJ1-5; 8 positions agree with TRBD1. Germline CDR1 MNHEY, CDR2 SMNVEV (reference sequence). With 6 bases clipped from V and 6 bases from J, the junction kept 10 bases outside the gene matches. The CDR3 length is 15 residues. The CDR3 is CASSSGQGFSQPQHF. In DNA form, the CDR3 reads TGTGCCAGCAGCTCCGGACAGGGATTTAGTCAGCCCCAGCATTTT.

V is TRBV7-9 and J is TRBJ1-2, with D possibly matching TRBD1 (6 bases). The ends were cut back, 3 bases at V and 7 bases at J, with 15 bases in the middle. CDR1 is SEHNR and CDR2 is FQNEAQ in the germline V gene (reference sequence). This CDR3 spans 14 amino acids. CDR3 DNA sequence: TGTGCCAGCAGCTTTTCAGGGCTCAGGGGTGGCTACACCTTC. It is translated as CASSFSGLRGGYTF.

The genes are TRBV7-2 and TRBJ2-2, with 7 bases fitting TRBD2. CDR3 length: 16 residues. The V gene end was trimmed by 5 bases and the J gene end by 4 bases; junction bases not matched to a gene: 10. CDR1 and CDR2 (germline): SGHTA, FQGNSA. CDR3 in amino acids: CASSPQAGIGTGELFF. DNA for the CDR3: TGTGCCAGCAGCCCTCAAGCGGGAATAGGCACCGGGGAGCTGTTTTTT.

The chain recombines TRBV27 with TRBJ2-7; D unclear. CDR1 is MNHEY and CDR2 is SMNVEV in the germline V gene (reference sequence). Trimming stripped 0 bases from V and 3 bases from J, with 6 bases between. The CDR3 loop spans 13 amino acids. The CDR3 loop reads CASSLSRGYEQYF. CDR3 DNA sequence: TGTGCCAGCAGTTTATCCCGCGGCTACGAGCAGTACTTC.

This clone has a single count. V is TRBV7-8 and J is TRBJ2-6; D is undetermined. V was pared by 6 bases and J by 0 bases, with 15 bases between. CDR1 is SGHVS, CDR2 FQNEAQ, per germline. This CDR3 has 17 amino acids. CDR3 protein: CASSMSVFNSGANVLTF. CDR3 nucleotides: TGTGCCAGCAGTATGTCAGTCTTTAACTCTGGGGCCAACGTCCTGACTTTC.

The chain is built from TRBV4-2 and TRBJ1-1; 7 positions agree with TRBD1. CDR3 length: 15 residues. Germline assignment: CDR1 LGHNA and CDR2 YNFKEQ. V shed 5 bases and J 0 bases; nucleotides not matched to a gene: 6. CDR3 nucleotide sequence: TGTGCCAGCAGCATATCGACAGGGATGAACACTGAAGCTTTCTTT. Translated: CASSISTGMNTEAFF.

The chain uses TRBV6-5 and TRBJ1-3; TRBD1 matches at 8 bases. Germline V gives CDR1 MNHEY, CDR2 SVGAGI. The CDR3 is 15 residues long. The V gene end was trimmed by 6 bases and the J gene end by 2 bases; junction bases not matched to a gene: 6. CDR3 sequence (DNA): TGTGCCAGCAGCTACCGACAGGGGACTGGAAACACCATATATTTT. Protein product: CASSYRQGTGNTIYF.

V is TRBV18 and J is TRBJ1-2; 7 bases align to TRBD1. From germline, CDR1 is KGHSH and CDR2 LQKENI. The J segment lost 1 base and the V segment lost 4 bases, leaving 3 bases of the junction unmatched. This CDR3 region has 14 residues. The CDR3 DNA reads TGTGCCAGCTCACGGACAGGCGATAACTATGGCTACACCTTC. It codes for CASSRTGDNYGYTF.